These T cell receptor beta chains were read from a single sample in a study of T cells expressing NK-cell markers. TCRdb derives one entry per CDR3 protein from the 5' RACE reads, leaving out DNA. Its listing shows about 550,000 distinct CDR3 sequences. The sample consisted of blood T cells: a sorted CD56 or NKG2C T cell subset, CD4+ or CD8+ T cells, or bulk PBMC T cells (not recorded which). These receptors were obtained from a young man in good health. Both conserved end residues are part of each CDR3.

15	TRBV5-6	TRBJ2-1	CASSLEGAWSNEQFF
17	TRBV29-1	TRBJ2-3	CSAKRTGGQFSTDTQYF
16	TRBV21-1	TRBJ2-1	CASSKMGLAGVNEQFF
12	TRBV20-1	TRBJ1-2	CSARRPNYGYTF
13	TRBV30	TRBJ2-1	CAWPWCRDNEQFF
15	TRBV12-3/TRBV12-4	TRBJ2-3	CASSGRGALTDTQYF
12	TRBV27	TRBJ2-1	CASNGNDNEQFF
15	TRBV12-3/TRBV12-4	TRBJ2-2	CASRDRGHGTGELFF
13	TRBV28	TRBJ2-2	CASQATNTGELFF
13	TRBV19	TRBJ1-1	CASSISLNTEAFF
14	TRBV2	TRBJ2-7	CASSDPGAKYEQYF
15	TRBV30	TRBJ2-7	CAQDLGSGASYEQYF
13	TRBV27	TRBJ1-2	CASGRRGGYGYTF
16	TRBV28	TRBJ2-5	CASSLLVTGRKETQYF
13	TRBV10-3	TRBJ1-2	CAIRQGPSGGYTF
15	TRBV5-1	TRBJ2-4	CASSQEPAAKNIQYF
17	TRBV12-3/TRBV12-4	TRBJ2-2	CASSFGGLAGETGELFF
15	TRBV4-1	TRBJ2-1	CASSQMRLAGYEQFF
15	TRBV7-2	TRBJ2-7	CASSLAPGFGYEQYF
16	TRBV12-3/TRBV12-4	TRBJ2-5	CASSGDRGRYQETQYF
17	TRBV27	TRBJ2-7	CASSLRGRAGGPYEQYF
17	TRBV3-1	TRBJ2-1	CASSQEGSGRTYNEQFF
15	TRBV9	TRBJ2-3	CASSVGNSGPDTQYF
16	TRBV7-9	TRBJ2-1	CASSAGMTSVNNEQFF
18	TRBV6-1	TRBJ2-4	CASSPGTGAVLAKNIQYF
12	TRBV12-3/TRBV12-4	TRBJ1-1	CATTGTGFEAFF
14	TRBV5-5	TRBJ1-6	CASSGGPVNSPLHF
12	TRBV20-1	TRBJ2-1	CSAKGTRVEQFF
15	TRBV12-3/TRBV12-4	TRBJ2-2	CASSPPRRNTGELFF
13	TRBV12-3/TRBV12-4	TRBJ1-2	CASSDNRFSGYTF
16	TRBV7-8	TRBJ1-3	CASSLPRDGGGNTIYF
17	TRBV5-1	TRBJ2-5	CASSLDLASRRGETQYF